This T cell receptor (beta chain) was captured in a study of T cells in Graves' hyperthyroidism and ophthalmopathy. Whole-study findings and limits: Stable hyperthyroidism and ophthalmopathy were separated using 13 V-J signatures.

Clinicians diagnosed patients from clinical symptoms, serum thyroxine and TRAb, thyroid ultrasound and orbital computed tomography. PBMCs stemmed from approximately 10 ml fresh peripheral blood. It was RNA transcripts that yielded the amplified TCR beta CDR3 regions. The study used the HTBI primer set for a first-round RT-PCR of the TCR CDR3. Via MiXCR, TCRdb re-called the multiplex PCR reads, giving one row per CDR3 protein. The sample gives 300,000 to 400,000 distinct CDR3 sequences, under 15% of which show up once; around 9.2% is in the top ten. The CDR3 has 13 amino acids. Germline values: CDR1 MDHEN, CDR2 SYDVKM. Between the trimmed V and J ends, which lost 9 bases and 2 bases, there was a span of 14 bases. The sample holds many counts of this clonotype. Antigen specificity is unknown.

Source material: blood. The sequence derives from a woman aged 18-29 years with Graves' hyperthyroidism. This rearrangement joins TRBV28 to TRBJ2-7; D not resolved. Written as DNA, the CDR3 is TGTGCCAGTTCCGCGGAGCTCACCTACGAGCAGTACTTC. This gives the protein CASSAELTYEQYF.